This T cell receptor beta chain derives from a study of CD8 T cells in ankylosing spondylitis. Study findings and constraints: What appeared characteristic of ankylosing spondylitis blood was a TCR beta motif of fewer than ten highly homologous variants. Reportedly, matched ankylosing spondylitis synovial fluid was significantly enriched for disease-linked clones.

Making use of molecular barcodes, quantitative 5'-RACE generated TCR beta libraries. TCRdb itself ran the 5' RACE reads through MiXCR, one entry per CDR3 protein. The sample has hundreds of thousands of distinct CDR3 sequences; about 25% are singletons. This clonotype came up a few times. Its antigen is undetermined. The clonotype comes from a male donor with ankylosing spondylitis. What was sequenced was blood, either unsorted or a sorted T cell fraction (not recorded which).

The CDR3 region is CASSEWDRGDYGYTF. The CDR3 DNA sequence: TGTGCCAGCAGTGAATGGGACAGGGGTGACTATGGCTACACCTTC. V and J are TRBV6-1 and TRBJ1-2, with TRBD1 identical over 10 bases. CDR1 and CDR2 (germline): MNHNS, SASEGT. This CDR3 is 15 amino acids long. V trimming: 2 bases; J trimming: 3 bases; junction bases outside the gene matches: 3.